These T cell receptor beta chains were read from a single sample in a study of OX40 agonist ivuxolimab in advanced cancers. Produced via immunoSEQ multiplex PCR; TCRdb's table is partial and in-frame only. Of tens of thousands of clones in the sample, over 70% were seen once. The sequences come from CD4+ or CD8+ T cells sorted from blood, collected in a trial of the OX40 agonist ivuxolimab. The receptors were gathered from an adult with an advanced solid tumor such as melanoma, head and neck, liver or kidney cancer. CDR3s include the opening cysteine and the closing phenylalanine or tryptophan. Fields, in order: CDR3 protein, D gene, V gene, J gene, clone size. The D gene is left open where the match is weak. The size entry is marked missing in some rows and otherwise reads once, few, many or a size class.

CDR3aa: CASSPDRGQGYTF
d_gene: TRBD1
v_gene: TRBV4-1
j_gene: TRBJ1-2
abundance: -

CDR3aa: CASSRVENSPLHF
d_gene: -
v_gene: TRBV4-2
j_gene: TRBJ1-6
abundance: few

CDR3aa: CASSLRPSGKNIQYF
d_gene: TRBD2
v_gene: TRBV5-4
j_gene: TRBJ2-4
abundance: -

CDR3aa: CASQGAGGLQETQYF
d_gene: TRBD2
v_gene: TRBV28
j_gene: TRBJ2-5
abundance: -

CDR3aa: CATRQGALTNEKLFF
d_gene: TRBD1
v_gene: TRBV6-5
j_gene: TRBJ1-4
abundance: -

CDR3aa: CATSRRDSYNEQFF
d_gene: TRBD1
v_gene: TRBV15
j_gene: TRBJ2-1
abundance: -

CDR3aa: CASSPVPQGREVSYTF
d_gene: TRBD1
v_gene: TRBV27
j_gene: TRBJ1-2
abundance: -

CDR3aa: CASSSRQGNSPLHF
d_gene: TRBD1
v_gene: TRBV7-6
j_gene: TRBJ1-6
abundance: -

CDR3aa: CASSLSFTSGRSGEQCF
d_gene: TRBD2
v_gene: TRBV13
j_gene: TRBJ2-7
abundance: -

CDR3aa: CASRPGTRVSGEQYF
d_gene: -
v_gene: TRBV6-6
j_gene: TRBJ2-7
abundance: -

CDR3aa: CASSQVSGQSYEQYF
d_gene: TRBD1
v_gene: TRBV4-1
j_gene: TRBJ2-7
abundance: few

CDR3aa: CASSPTAVEQFF
d_gene: -
v_gene: TRBV7-8
j_gene: TRBJ2-1
abundance: -

CDR3aa: CASSLGNTGTDTQYF
d_gene: -
v_gene: TRBV5-1
j_gene: TRBJ2-3
abundance: -

CDR3aa: CASSRRLAGGRGTGELFF
d_gene: TRBD2
v_gene: TRBV19
j_gene: TRBJ2-2
abundance: -

CDR3aa: CASSESLRQGYDGYTF
d_gene: TRBD1
v_gene: TRBV6-1
j_gene: TRBJ1-2
abundance: once

CDR3aa: CASSQTINPGLAGGEQFF
d_gene: TRBD2
v_gene: TRBV14
j_gene: TRBJ2-1
abundance: once

CDR3aa: CASSFGQGIAKNIQYF
d_gene: TRBD1
v_gene: TRBV5-4
j_gene: TRBJ2-4
abundance: -

CDR3aa: CASSLGTGGGHGNYGYTF
d_gene: TRBD1
v_gene: TRBV7-2
j_gene: TRBJ1-2
abundance: -

CDR3aa: CASSQDVGQVYGYTF
d_gene: -
v_gene: TRBV4-3
j_gene: TRBJ1-2
abundance: -

CDR3aa: CASSTSGSLISYNEQFF
d_gene: TRBD2
v_gene: TRBV7-9
j_gene: TRBJ2-1
abundance: -

CDR3aa: CASSPGTGGEGSPLHF
d_gene: TRBD1
v_gene: TRBV5-8
j_gene: TRBJ1-6
abundance: -

CDR3aa: CASSETVETQYF
d_gene: -
v_gene: TRBV2
j_gene: TRBJ2-5
abundance: -

CDR3aa: CASSFLGGRTDTQYF
d_gene: -
v_gene: TRBV28
j_gene: TRBJ2-3
abundance: -

CDR3aa: CASSLRGTGVFPSYEQYF
d_gene: TRBD1
v_gene: TRBV13
j_gene: TRBJ2-7
abundance: few

CDR3aa: CASSVVGTSSYEQYF
d_gene: -
v_gene: TRBV9
j_gene: TRBJ2-7
abundance: -

CDR3aa: CARSFQGNRSGANVLTF
d_gene: -
v_gene: TRBV5-3
j_gene: TRBJ2-6
abundance: -

CDR3aa: CATSRDLGGGYTF
d_gene: -
v_gene: TRBV15
j_gene: TRBJ1-2
abundance: -

CDR3aa: CASSLDPGFNQPQHF
d_gene: -
v_gene: TRBV7-2
j_gene: TRBJ1-5
abundance: -

CDR3aa: CASSLTGTPRHEQYF
d_gene: -
v_gene: TRBV5-4
j_gene: TRBJ2-7
abundance: -

CDR3aa: CASSLGETGELFF
d_gene: -
v_gene: TRBV5-5
j_gene: TRBJ2-2
abundance: once

CDR3aa: CASSPPGRTGELFF
d_gene: -
v_gene: TRBV4-1
j_gene: TRBJ2-2
abundance: -

CDR3aa: CASRFDRAYNSPLHF
d_gene: TRBD1
v_gene: TRBV7-2
j_gene: TRBJ1-6
abundance: -

CDR3aa: CASSLVSGRFTGELFF
d_gene: -
v_gene: TRBV5-6
j_gene: TRBJ2-2
abundance: -

CDR3aa: CASSLSIRGHNEQFF
d_gene: -
v_gene: TRBV27
j_gene: TRBJ2-1
abundance: few

CDR3aa: CASSKPPAGDRVSEKLFF
d_gene: -
v_gene: TRBV21-1
j_gene: TRBJ1-4
abundance: -

CDR3aa: CASSPGQGTSNYGYTF
d_gene: TRBD1
v_gene: TRBV18
j_gene: TRBJ1-2
abundance: -

CDR3aa: CASSYSSGGNTGELFF
d_gene: TRBD2
v_gene: TRBV6-5
j_gene: TRBJ2-2
abundance: -

CDR3aa: CASSLGSEAFF
d_gene: -
v_gene: TRBV5-1
j_gene: TRBJ1-1
abundance: -

CDR3aa: CASSSGQGARKLFF
d_gene: TRBD1
v_gene: TRBV2
j_gene: TRBJ1-4
abundance: -

CDR3aa: CASRQGGSNTGELFF
d_gene: -
v_gene: TRBV19
j_gene: TRBJ2-2
abundance: -

CDR3aa: CASSLDSTSSYEQYF
d_gene: -
v_gene: TRBV7-2
j_gene: TRBJ2-7
abundance: -

CDR3aa: CASSPFGKYEQYF
d_gene: -
v_gene: TRBV7-8
j_gene: TRBJ2-7
abundance: -

CDR3aa: CASSGGLAGGQIFRTDTQYF
d_gene: TRBD2
v_gene: TRBV6-1
j_gene: TRBJ2-3
abundance: -

CDR3aa: CASSFRARGGGQFF
d_gene: TRBD2
v_gene: TRBV28
j_gene: TRBJ2-1
abundance: -

CDR3aa: CASSLAETGKYGYTF
d_gene: TRBD1
v_gene: TRBV7-9
j_gene: TRBJ1-2
abundance: few

CDR3aa: CASSLRQLLNQPQHF
d_gene: -
v_gene: TRBV5-7
j_gene: TRBJ1-5
abundance: once

CDR3aa: CASSKNYEQYF
d_gene: -
v_gene: TRBV2
j_gene: TRBJ2-7
abundance: few

CDR3aa: CASSPGQGTEKLFF
d_gene: TRBD1
v_gene: TRBV7-2
j_gene: TRBJ1-4
abundance: -

CDR3aa: CASSTHGEGRFTEAFF
d_gene: -
v_gene: TRBV28
j_gene: TRBJ1-1
abundance: -

CDR3aa: CSVEGRQGAYGYTF
d_gene: TRBD1
v_gene: TRBV29-1
j_gene: TRBJ1-2
abundance: -

CDR3aa: CASSLGTSGQSSYEQYF
d_gene: TRBD2
v_gene: TRBV18
j_gene: TRBJ2-7
abundance: -

CDR3aa: CASKGRGFTEAFF
d_gene: -
v_gene: TRBV6-1
j_gene: TRBJ1-1
abundance: -

CDR3aa: CAWSVHWQGPSNQPQHF
d_gene: -
v_gene: TRBV30
j_gene: TRBJ1-5
abundance: -

CDR3aa: CASILYEQYF
d_gene: -
v_gene: TRBV6-5
j_gene: TRBJ2-7
abundance: -

CDR3aa: CASSIAGVTEAFF
d_gene: -
v_gene: TRBV5-6
j_gene: TRBJ1-1
abundance: -